This T cell receptor (beta chain) was documented in a study of T cell responses to AZD1222 COVID-19 vaccine. Study-level results: The repertoires were collected only after the peak T cell response. Possibly, clonal diversity was underestimated; donors were largely white British and included more females.

Germline assignment: CDR1 GTSNPN and CDR2 SVGIG (reference sequence). CDR3 length: 15 amino acids. Trimming took off 3 bases at V and 1 base at J, with 14 bases between the two ends. As to this clone: Antigen: not known.

Method: immunoSEQ multiplex PCR; TCRdb's copy keeps in-frame clones and lacks some. In the table there are tens of thousands of clones, 90% of which are singletons. Sequencing used peripheral blood, obtained 28 days after the second AZD1222 dose. The sequence was collected from an adult who received the AZD1222 COVID-19 vaccine. The chain links TRBV30 to TRBJ2-3, with a weak D call TRBD2 (5 bases). In DNA, the CDR3 is TGTGCCTGGAGCGAGGGCGGGTATCGCACAGATACGCAGTATTTT. Translating it yields CAWSEGGYRTDTQYF.